This T cell receptor (beta chain) was obtained from a study of CD8 T cells in Susac syndrome. V shed 8 bases and J shed 1 base, with 15 bases lying between them. The CDR3 length is 13 residues. Germline lookup yields CDR1 DFQATT and CDR2 SNEGSKA (reference sequence). RNA totalling about 0.45 to 1 ug underwent reverse transcription with random hexamers. MiXCR, run by TCRdb on the immunoSEQ multiplex PCR reads, gives a single entry per CDR3 protein. Among approximately 230,000 distinct CDR3 sequences listed, just over 90% were seen once. The chain uses TRBV20-1 and TRBJ2-7; D possibly uses TRBD1 or TRBD2 (5 bases each). The origin of this receptor is a human donor with multiple sclerosis. What was sequenced was CD4+ T cells from PBMCs. The CDR3 DNA is TGCAGTCCGACCGACGGGGCGTCCTACGAGCAGTACTTC. This codes for CSPTDGASYEQYF.